This entry lists 30 T cell receptor beta chains sequenced from one sample in a study of cytomegalovirus exposure and HLA in healthy donors (dated by TCRdb to about 2017). The library was prepared using the immunoSEQ multiplex PCR assay. For the multiplex PCR, a mixture combining 60 forward primers for TCR Vbeta segments and 13 reverse primers for TCR Jbeta segments was used. Here the immuneACCESS table is served through TCRdb, limited to in-frame sequences with V and J called. Missing clones are a known gap in these copies; in checked studies unresolved V genes cover under half, and the rest lacks a known reason. The sample contains 150,000 to 180,000 clones, 70% to 85% of them found a single time. The top ten clones comprise under 2.5% of the sample. The source material was PBMCs. These receptors were obtained from a man aged 30-40 years in good health and CMV-seronegative.

V is TRBV7-9 and J is TRBJ1-1; no clear D gene. V gave up 5 bases and J gave up 5 bases, with 9 bases separating them. The CDR3 is 12 amino acids. Per germline, CDR1 SEHNR and CDR2 FQNEAQ (reference sequence). The CDR3 DNA follows: TGTGCCAGCAGCCCATTGACTACTGAAGCTTTCTTT. Its translation: CASSPLTTEAFF.

This clone was recorded only once. This chain connects TRBV28 to TRBJ2-3; TRBD2 is a possible D gene (6 bases). The CDR3 consists of 15 residues. Germline lookup yields CDR1 MDHEN and CDR2 SYDVKM. The V and J ends lost 5 bases and 5 bases respectively, with 17 bases between them. CDR3 amino acids: CASSQSGQGKDTQYF. The DNA of the CDR3 is TGTGCCAGCAGTCAAAGCGGGCAGGGTAAAGATACGCAGTATTTT.

The chain couples TRBV28 to TRBJ1-2; 9 bases fit TRBD1. CDR3 length: 14 residues. The trim removed 5 bases at V and 7 bases at J, leaving 8 bases unmatched. Germline V CDR1 and CDR2: MDHEN, SYDVKM. The CDR3 DNA reads as TGTGCCAGCAGTCCACTACAGGGGGCGGGTGGCTACACCTTC. Its translation is CASSPLQGAGGYTF.

V gene TRBV6-5 combines with J gene TRBJ2-3; TRBD1 might be the D (5 bases). Germline V gene sequence: CDR1 MNHEY, CDR2 SVGAGI. The CDR3 runs 14 residues. Between the trimmed V and J ends, which lost 6 bases and 0 bases, there was a span of 10 bases. CDR3 sequence (DNA): TGTGCCAGCAGCTCCAGGACAAGCACAGATACGCAGTATTTT. Residues: CASSSRTSTDTQYF.

This chain connects TRBV28 to TRBJ1-1; D might be TRBD1 (5 bases). V gave up 6 bases and J gave up 1 base, with 15 bases separating them. The CDR3 loop spans 15 amino acids. The V gene's germline CDR1 is MDHEN and CDR2 SYDVKM. The CDR3 DNA reads TGTGCCAGCAGACCCCCCGGGACTCCGAACACTGAAGCTTTCTTT. It is translated as CASRPPGTPNTEAFF.

The chain recombines TRBV11-3 with TRBJ2-2, with 9 bases matching TRBD1. Germline-derived CDR1 and CDR2 are SGHNT and YENEEA. After removal of 5 bases from V and 5 bases from J, the junction contained 6 bases not matched to a gene. The CDR3 is 15 residues long. The CDR3, as DNA: TGTGCCAGCAGCCTACAGGGGGCTGGGACCGGGGAGCTGTTTTTT. Amino acids: CASSLQGAGTGELFF.

The chain employs TRBV27 and TRBJ2-7; a weak D match, TRBD1 (5 bases). The CDR3 is 12 amino acids. Germline CDR1 reads MNHEY; CDR2 reads SMNVEV (reference sequence). The germline V and J ends were trimmed by 3 bases and 3 bases, with 6 bases remaining between them. As DNA, the CDR3 is TGTGCCAGCAGTTTTCAGGGCTACGAGCAGTACTTC. Encoded protein: CASSFQGYEQYF.

This clone was counted only a few times. The CDR3 is CASSQDGSGEFF. In DNA form, the CDR3 reads TGCGCCAGCAGCCAAGATGGGTCGGGGGAGTTCTTC. The chain uses TRBV4-3 and TRBJ2-1; possibly TRBD2 for D (6 bases). Germline values: CDR1 LGHNA, CDR2 YSLEER. The CDR3 extends over 12 amino acids. The germline V and J ends were trimmed by 0 bases and 14 bases, with 11 bases remaining between them.

This chain connects TRBV6-5 to TRBJ2-7; the match to TRBD1 covers 7 bases. The germline CDR1 and CDR2 sequences are MNHEY and SVGAGI. The CDR3 loop spans 14 amino acids. V lost 2 bases to trimming and J lost 4 bases; unmatched junction nucleotides: 5. CDR3 residues: CASSYGGRGYEQYF. The CDR3 region has the DNA TGTGCCAGCAGTTACGGTGGCAGGGGGTACGAGCAGTACTTC.

CDR3 residues: CASSTTGGGGTEAFF. CDR3 nucleotides: TGTGCCAGTAGTACCACAGGAGGCGGGGGGACTGAAGCTTTCTTT. V gene TRBV19 combines with J gene TRBJ1-1; D is perhaps TRBD1 (5 bases). The germline V and J ends were trimmed by 4 bases and 5 bases, with 17 bases remaining between them. The CDR3 loop spans 15 amino acids. Germline V gene data show CDR1 as LNHDA and CDR2 as SQIVND (reference sequence).

This clone was counted only a few times. The chain joins TRBV5-1 to TRBJ2-7; possible D gene TRBD1, 5 bases. With 0 bases removed from V and 5 bases from J, the gap between germline ends came to 9 bases. The CDR3 is 13 amino acids. CDR1 SGHRS and CDR2 YFSETQ come from the germline V gene. CDR3 sequence (DNA): TGCGCCAGCAGCTTGGTTTTACAGGACGAGCAGTACTTC. This encodes CASSLVLQDEQYF.

The chain is built from TRBV4-1 and TRBJ2-3, with a tentative D call TRBD2 (7 bases). V gave up 0 bases and J gave up 5 bases, with 21 bases separating them. This CDR3 comprises 18 residues. Germline assignment: CDR1 MGHRA and CDR2 YSYEKL. The chain's CDR3 is CASSQDQFLGGAQDTQYF. In DNA form, the CDR3 reads TGCGCCAGCAGCCAAGATCAGTTCCTGGGGGGGGCGCAAGATACGCAGTATTTT.

A few counts support this clone. The chain recombines TRBV27 with TRBJ2-7; TRBD1 aligns across 10 bases. J was trimmed by 7 bases and V by 2 bases; bases with no gene match: 5. CDR3 length equals 14 residues. CDR1 and CDR2 from the germline V gene are MNHEY and SMNVEV (reference sequence). The CDR3, as DNA: TGTGCCAGCAGTTTACTGGGACAGGGGCGAGAGCAGTACTTC. Translation: CASSLLGQGREQYF.

The chain uses TRBV19 and TRBJ1-2; 11 nucleotides agree with TRBD1. CDR3 length: 15 amino acids. After removal of 6 bases from V and 2 bases from J, the junction contained 5 bases not matched to a gene. CDR1 and CDR2 from the germline V gene are LNHDA and SQIVND (reference sequence). The CDR3 DNA reads as TGTGCCAGTAGGAGCGGACAGGGGGCAAACTATGGCTACACCTTC. It yields the protein CASRSGQGANYGYTF.

This clone came up a few times. The chain couples TRBV4-2 to TRBJ1-5, with D possibly TRBD1 on 5 matching bases. Germline V CDR1 and CDR2: LGHNA, YNFKEQ. V shed 0 bases and J shed 6 bases, with 12 bases lying between them. The CDR3 spans 15 residues. CDR3 residues: CASSQDTGGAQPQHF. The CDR3 DNA is TGTGCCAGCAGCCAAGATACGGGAGGGGCTCAGCCCCAGCATTTT.

The chain is built from TRBV6-1 and TRBJ1-2; 7 nucleotides agree with TRBD1. Trimming removed 3 bases from V and 4 bases from J; junction bases left unmatched: 8. The CDR3 totals 15 residues. The germline V gene has CDR1 MNHNS and CDR2 SASEGT. This CDR3 is CASSDSGTAVYGYTF. CDR3 bases: TGTGCCAGCAGTGATTCCGGGACAGCAGTCTATGGCTACACCTTC.

The J gene is TRBJ1-2, the V gene TRBV7-2; possible D gene TRBD1, 5 bases. CDR1 is SGHTA and CDR2 is FQGNSA in the germline V gene. CDR3 length: 18 residues. Trimming left V 4 bases short and J 6 bases short, with 27 bases between. The CDR3 loop is CASSSAGRGLLVRNGYTF. DNA of the CDR3: TGTGCCAGCAGCTCCGCCGGTAGGGGACTCCTTGTAAGGAATGGCTACACCTTC.

A few counts support this clone. This chain connects TRBV2 to TRBJ2-4, with 9 nucleotides matching TRBD1. With V trimmed by 6 bases and J by 9 bases, 3 bases remained unmatched. Germline V gene sequence: CDR1 SNHLY, CDR2 FYNNEI. This CDR3 spans 12 amino acids. CDR3 DNA sequence: TGTGCCAGCAGGGACAGGGGATCCATTCAGTACTTC. This encodes CASRDRGSIQYF.

The gene calls are TRBV19 and TRBJ1-1; the match to TRBD1 covers 8 bases. There are 14 residues in the CDR3. With 5 bases clipped from V and 2 bases from J, the junction kept 4 bases outside the gene matches. Germline CDR1 LNHDA, CDR2 SQIVND (reference sequence). CDR3 amino acids: CASSPGGENTEAFF. CDR3 DNA: TGTGCCAGTAGTCCAGGGGGCGAAAACACTGAAGCTTTCTTT. The full variable domain, in which reference TRBV19 and TRBJ1-1 provide the parts outside the CDR3, is DGGITQSPKYLFRKEGQNVTLSCEQNLNHDAMYWYRQDPGQGLRLIYYSQIVNDFQKGDIAEGYSVSREKKESFPLTVTSAQKNPTAFYLCASSPGGENTEAFFGQGTRLTVV.

The V call is TRBV5-1, the J call TRBJ2-7, with TRBD1 matching 8 bases. Looked up from germline, CDR1 is SGHRS and CDR2 is YFSETQ. This CDR3 contains 14 residues. V shed 4 bases, J shed 5 bases, and the junction held 8 bases outside the gene matches. Written as DNA, the CDR3 is TGCGCCAGCAGCCTGGACAGGGTCGGCCACGAGCAGTACTTC. It yields the protein CASSLDRVGHEQYF.

This chain links TRBV5-1 with TRBJ1-6, with TRBD1 matching 12 bases. Trimming took 2 bases from V and 16 from J; bases not matched to a gene: 7. CDR3 length: 14 amino acids. CDR1 and CDR2 (germline): SGHRS, YFSETQ. In DNA, the CDR3 is TGCGCCAGCAGCTTAGGGACAGGGGGCTATGATCTCCACTTT. Translation: CASSLGTGGYDLHF.

The chain has TRBV7-9 and TRBJ1-4; D gene unclear. V was shortened by 5 bases and J by 0 bases, with 16 bases between the two germline ends. Germline values: CDR1 SEHNR, CDR2 FQNEAQ (reference sequence). The CDR3 has 17 amino acids. CDR3 region: CASSGWEGSATNEKLFF. For the CDR3, the DNA is TGTGCCAGCAGCGGATGGGAGGGCAGCGCAACTAATGAAAAACTGTTTTTT.

This clone occurred a few times. The CDR3 loop reads CASTSGTKNTGELFF. The CDR3 DNA is TGTGCCAGCACCTCCGGGACAAAGAACACCGGGGAGCTGTTTTTT. The chain has TRBV6-5 and TRBJ2-2; the D gene is possibly TRBD1 (6 bases). This CDR3 is 15 amino acids long. Germline loops: CDR1 MNHEY, CDR2 SVGAGI. V lost 7 bases, J lost 1 base, and 13 bases lay in between.

The chain is built from TRBV6-6 and TRBJ1-2; 11 positions match TRBD1. Germline V gene data show CDR1 as MNHNY and CDR2 as SVGAGI (reference sequence). V shed 5 bases, J shed 4 bases, and the junction held 9 bases outside the gene matches. The CDR3 totals 16 residues. The CDR3 DNA is TGTGCCAGCAGTCCCCTGGACAGGGGGCCGGGCTATGGCTACACCTTC. Translated, it gives CASSPLDRGPGYGYTF.

This chain links TRBV5-4 with TRBJ1-1; 8 bases are shared with TRBD1. From germline, CDR1 is SGHNT and CDR2 YYREEE (reference sequence). The ends lost 5 bases at V and 3 bases at J; junction bases unmatched: 3. The CDR3 is 13 amino acids. The CDR3 region has the DNA TGTGCCAGCAGTATGACAGGGGACACTGAAGCTTTCTTT. Encoded protein: CASSMTGDTEAFF.

The chain employs TRBV29-1 and TRBJ2-7, with a tentative D call TRBD1 (5 bases). The CDR3 is made up of 13 amino acids. Germline CDR1 reads SQVTM; CDR2 reads ANQGSEA. Trimming took 7 bases from V and 3 from J, leaving 16 bases between them. The CDR3 here is CSGRGGVNYEQYF. The CDR3 DNA reads TGCAGCGGTAGGGGTGGGGTGAACTACGAGCAGTACTTC.

This clone was counted a single time. The genes are TRBV2 and TRBJ2-7; TRBD2 aligns across 9 bases. Germline CDR1 SNHLY, CDR2 FYNNEI. This CDR3 has 12 residues. V shed 10 bases and J 3 bases; nucleotides not matched to a gene: 4. CDR3 nucleotide sequence: TGTGCCACCCGACTAGCGGTCTACGAGCAGTACTTC. Amino acid sequence: CATRLAVYEQYF.

This clone has more than one count but fewer than ten. This chain links TRBV5-6 with TRBJ1-3; 7 nucleotides align to TRBD1. Germline V CDR1 and CDR2: SGHDT, YYEEEE. The CDR3 runs 14 residues. After removal of 4 bases from V and 3 bases from J, the junction contained 4 bases not matched to a gene. CDR3 bases: TGTGCCAGCAGCCTCAGGGACAGTGGAAACACCATATATTTT. This encodes CASSLRDSGNTIYF.

The V call is TRBV10-3, the J call TRBJ1-1, with D unresolved. Germline V gene data show CDR1 as ENHRY and CDR2 as SYGVKD. Trimming removed 2 bases at V and 1 base at J, with 11 bases between. There are 15 residues in the CDR3. CDR3 sequence (DNA): TGTGCCATCAGTGAGAGGGAAGGAGGGAACACTGAAGCTTTCTTT. Translation gives CAISEREGGNTEAFF.

The J gene is TRBJ2-5, the V gene TRBV5-1, with 8 bases fitting TRBD1. The CDR3 runs to 14 residues. Per the germline V gene, CDR1 is SGHRS and CDR2 is YFSETQ. V shed 5 bases and J 5 bases; nucleotides not matched to a gene: 8. The CDR3 nucleotides read TGCGCCAGCAGTGTTGGGACAGGAGGGGAGACCCAGTACTTC. Residues: CASSVGTGGETQYF.